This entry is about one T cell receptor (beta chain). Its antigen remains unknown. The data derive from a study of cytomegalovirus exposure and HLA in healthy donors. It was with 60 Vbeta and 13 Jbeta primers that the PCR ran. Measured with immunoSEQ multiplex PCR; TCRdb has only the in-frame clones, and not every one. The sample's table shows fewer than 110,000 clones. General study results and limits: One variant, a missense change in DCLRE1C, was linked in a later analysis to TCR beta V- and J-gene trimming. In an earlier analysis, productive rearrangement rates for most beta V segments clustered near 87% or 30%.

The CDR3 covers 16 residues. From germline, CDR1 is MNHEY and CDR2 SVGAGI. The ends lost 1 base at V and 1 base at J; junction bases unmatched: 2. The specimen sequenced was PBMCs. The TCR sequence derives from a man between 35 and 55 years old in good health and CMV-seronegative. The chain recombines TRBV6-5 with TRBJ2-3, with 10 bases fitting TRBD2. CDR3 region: CASSYFGLAGTDTQYF. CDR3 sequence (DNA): TGTGCCAGCAGTTACTTTGGACTAGCGGGCACAGATACGCAGTATTTT.